This TCR beta chain is from a study of T cell responses to AZD1222 COVID-19 vaccine. General study findings and limits: There were mostly white British donors and more females than males, and clonal diversity was possibly underestimated. Sampled repertoires all dated from after the peak T cell response.

The V and J ends lost 4 bases and 8 bases respectively, with 23 bases between them. Per germline, CDR1 SQVTM and CDR2 ANQGSEA. This CDR3 contains 15 residues. Second-dose intervals of approximately 4 or approximately 12 weeks were pooled. Repertoires were generated with immunoSEQ multiplex PCR, while TCRdb's copy carries only in-frame clones and drops some. The table includes some 200,000 clones, about nine tenths detected once. The table lists this clone with a few counts. Antigen: not known. The source is an adult who received the AZD1222 COVID-19 vaccine. The specimen was peripheral blood, collected 28 days after the second AZD1222 dose. This rearrangement joins TRBV29-1 to TRBJ1-2, with D possibly TRBD1 on 6 matching bases. DNA of the CDR3: TGCAGCGTTGTGGGGACCGAAAGGGGGATAGGGGGCTACACCTTC. Residues: CSVVGTERGIGGYTF.